Below are 28 T cell receptor beta chains sequenced from a single sample in a study of T cell responses to AZD1222 COVID-19 vaccine. Clones were read by immunoSEQ multiplex PCR, and TCRdb kept only the in-frame ones, dropping some. The sample has roughly 180,000 clones; roughly 94% are singletons. Sequences were derived from peripheral blood, sampled on day 0 of AZD1222 vaccination. These receptors were taken from an adult in good health.

The rearrangement joins TRBV11-2 to TRBJ2-1, with D possibly being TRBD2 (6 bases). Trimming removed 5 bases from V and 2 bases from J, with 19 bases in between. The CDR3 length is 17 residues. Germline lookup yields CDR1 SGHAT and CDR2 FQNNGV. CDR3 nucleotides: TGTGCCAGCAGCCGGGTCGGCGGGGCGACTGCCTACAATGAGCAGTTCTTC. It yields the protein CASSRVGGATAYNEQFF.

This sequence joins TRBV7-2 and TRBJ2-5; D not resolved. With 3 bases removed from V and 4 bases from J, the gap between germline ends came to 9 bases. Germline V CDR1 and CDR2: SGHTA, FQGNSA. This CDR3 contains 13 residues. The CDR3 is CASSFTGRETQYF. Written as DNA, the CDR3 is TGTGCCAGCAGCTTTACGGGTAGAGAGACCCAGTACTTC.

J is TRBJ1-2 and V is TRBV5-5; D remains unclear. This CDR3 is 15 amino acids long. The germline CDR1 and CDR2 sequences are SGHKS and YYEKEE (reference sequence). V gave up 2 bases and J gave up 0 bases, with 11 bases separating them. The CDR3 DNA reads as TGTGCCAGCAGCTTATCGGGCGGCACTAACTATGGCTACACCTTC. It codes for CASSLSGGTNYGYTF.

The chain carries TRBV7-9 and TRBJ1-5; D gene uncertain. The CDR3 spans 16 residues. Germline CDR1 is SEHNR and CDR2 is FQNEAQ (reference sequence). V dropped 4 bases and J dropped 4 bases, with 17 bases sitting between them. The CDR3 loop reads CASSYSGSRGNQPQHF. Written as DNA, the CDR3 is TGTGCCAGCAGCTACTCCGGGAGCCGAGGGAATCAGCCCCAGCATTTT. Together with reference TRBV7-9 and TRBJ1-5, the CDR3 gives the full variable domain: DTGVSQNPRHKITKRGQNVTFRCDPISEHNRLYWYRQTLGQGPEFLTYFQNEAQLEKSRLLSDRFSAERPKGSFSTLEIQRTEQGDSAMYLCASSYSGSRGNQPQHFGDGTRLSIL.

The rearrangement links TRBV7-9 to TRBJ1-4; a possible D gene is TRBD1 (6 bases). Germline V lookup: CDR1 SEHNR, CDR2 FQNEAQ (reference sequence). The CDR3 extends over 15 amino acids. Trimming removed 6 bases from V and 8 bases from J, with 19 bases in between. CDR3 loop: CASSPQVGGYEKLFF. The CDR3 DNA sequence: TGTGCCAGCAGTCCCCAAGTTGGGGGCTACGAAAAACTGTTTTTT.

The V gene is TRBV5-5, the J gene TRBJ1-2; D gene unclear. The CDR3 has 15 amino acids. Looked up from germline, CDR1 is SGHKS and CDR2 is YYEKEE (reference sequence). V was shortened by 3 bases and J by 4 bases, with 16 bases between the two germline ends. CDR3: CASSSPPTARYGYTF. DNA for the CDR3: TGTGCCAGCAGCTCCCCGCCGACGGCTCGCTATGGCTACACCTTC.

The J gene is TRBJ1-2, the V gene TRBV27; D ambiguous. Per germline, CDR1 MNHEY and CDR2 SMNVEV (reference sequence). V dropped 8 bases and J dropped 2 bases, with 12 bases sitting between them. The CDR3 length is 13 residues. As DNA, the CDR3 is TGTGCCAGCTCCCGAGAGGTGAACTATGGCTACACCTTC. The encoded protein is CASSREVNYGYTF.

The CDR3: CASSLRTSGSRREFF. The DNA of the CDR3 is TGTGCCAGCAGCCTTAGGACTAGCGGGAGTCGGAGGGAGTTCTTC. The chain is built from TRBV3-1 (or the pseudogene TRBV3-2) and TRBJ2-1; 13 nucleotides align to TRBD2. This CDR3 has 15 amino acids. Germline V gives CDR1 LGHDT, CDR2 YNNKEL (reference sequence). V shed 4 bases, J shed 14 bases, and the junction held 11 bases outside the gene matches.

This clone was counted once. J is TRBJ1-5 and V is TRBV15; D is ambiguous. Per the germline V gene, CDR1 is LNHNV and CDR2 is YYDKDF (reference sequence). Trimming took 0 bases from V and 4 from J, leaving 1 base between them. This CDR3 is built from 12 residues. DNA of the CDR3: TGTGCCACCAGCAGAGATAATCAGCCCCAGCATTTT. It yields the protein CATSRDNQPQHF.

The genes are TRBV7-9 and TRBJ1-2; D not certain. V lost 4 bases to trimming and J lost 10 bases, with 16 bases between them. The germline CDR1 and CDR2 sequences are SEHNR and FQNEAQ (reference sequence). The CDR3 runs 13 residues. The DNA for the CDR3 is TGTGCCAGCAGCTCCGGAGGACTTAAAGACTACACCTTC. Its protein is CASSSGGLKDYTF.

This sequence joins TRBV21-1 and TRBJ1-2; the D call TRBD1 from the table was never checked on the DNA. TRBV21-1 is shown as a pseudogene. The CDR3 covers 14 residues. The CDR3 protein is CATRVPPANYGYTF. DNA for the CDR3: TGTGCCACCAGGGTACCTCCAGCTAACTATGGCTACACCTTC.

The chain joins TRBV27 to TRBJ2-2; a weak D match, TRBD1 (5 bases). Germline CDR1 is MNHEY and CDR2 is SMNVEV (reference sequence). The CDR3 totals 15 residues. Trimming took off 6 bases at V and 7 bases at J, with 18 bases between the two ends. In DNA form, the CDR3 reads TGTGCCAGCAGGCTGACAGTTTCAGATGGCGGGGAGCTGTTTTTT. Its protein is CASRLTVSDGGELFF.

The V and J genes are TRBV7-2 and TRBJ1-6, with no clear D. Germline CDR1 SGHTA, CDR2 FQGNSA. The V and J ends lost 1 base and 10 bases respectively, with 11 bases between them. The CDR3 loop spans 14 amino acids. The CDR3 here is CASSLGGGPSPLHF. In DNA, the CDR3 is TGTGCCAGCAGCTTAGGAGGTGGGCCGTCACCCCTCCACTTT.

The CDR3 region has the DNA TGCGCCAGCAGCTTGGAGGGACGGAACAATCAGCCCCAGCATTTT. It codes for CASSLEGRNNQPQHF. This chain uses TRBV5-1 with TRBJ1-5, with D possibly TRBD1 on 5 matching bases. The V and J ends lost 0 bases and 3 bases respectively, with 10 bases between them. Germline values: CDR1 SGHRS, CDR2 YFSETQ. The CDR3 is 15 residues long.

The chain is built from TRBV21-1 and TRBJ2-7. TRBV21-1 is labeled a pseudogene. CDR3 length equals 17 residues. In DNA, the CDR3 is TGTGCCAGCAGCGCCTTCATACTGACGGTAAGCTCCTACGAGCAGTACTTC. As protein: CASSAFILTVSSYEQYF.

The CDR3 loop is CASSQEETGMNEKLFF. Written as DNA, the CDR3 is TGCGCCAGCAGCCAAGAAGAAACAGGGATGAATGAAAAACTGTTTTTT. The chain recombines TRBV4-1 with TRBJ1-4; D possibly corresponds to TRBD1 (6 bases). The CDR3 loop spans 16 amino acids. The germline gives CDR1 MGHRA, CDR2 YSYEKL. The V end lost 0 bases, the J end lost 5 bases, and 13 bases lay between the germline ends.

The chain couples TRBV4-1 to TRBJ2-6, with D perhaps matching TRBD1 (5 bases). With 4 bases removed from V and 2 bases from J, the gap between germline ends came to 21 bases. Germline V lookup: CDR1 MGHRA, CDR2 YSYEKL. The CDR3 runs 19 residues. This CDR3 is CASSPTATAYPPGANVLTF. The DNA for the CDR3 is TGCGCCAGCAGCCCAACTGCGACAGCTTACCCCCCTGGGGCCAACGTCCTGACTTTC.

This clone was picked up one time. The J gene is TRBJ2-1, the V gene TRBV28; TRBD1 matches 8 bases. The germline V gene has CDR1 MDHEN and CDR2 SYDVKM. This CDR3 is 16 amino acids long. The V segment lost 4 bases and the J segment 14 bases; nucleotides outside the gene matches: 19. The CDR3 loop is CASSYLSYTLTGEEFF. CDR3 coding DNA: TGTGCCAGCAGTTACCTGTCCTATACCCTGACAGGGGAAGAGTTCTTC.

V and J are TRBV29-1 and TRBJ1-4; D is uncertain. The CDR3 extends over 14 amino acids. V lost 6 bases to trimming and J lost 10 bases, with 21 bases between them. The germline V gene encodes CDR1 SQVTM and CDR2 ANQGSEA. Here the CDR3 DNA reads TGCAGCGTGTTCGAAGAGGACCGATCTGGAAAACTGTTTTTT. Protein sequence: CSVFEEDRSGKLFF.

The chain employs TRBV27 and TRBJ2-3, with 8 bases matching TRBD2. The length of the CDR3 is 15 residues. CDR1 is MNHEY and CDR2 is SMNVEV in the germline V gene (reference sequence). Germline trimming cut 3 bases from V and 0 bases from J; bases unmatched to any gene: 2. The CDR3 DNA sequence: TGTGCCAGCAGTTTGGGCGGGAGGAGCACAGATACGCAGTATTTT. It codes for CASSLGGRSTDTQYF.

The CDR3 sequence: CASSYLGRDGYTF. DNA of the CDR3: TGTGCCAGCAGTTACTTGGGACGTGATGGCTACACCTTC. This chain links TRBV6-5 with TRBJ1-2; possible D gene TRBD1, 5 bases. CDR3 length: 13 residues. V lost 1 base and J lost 6, with 9 bases in between. CDR1 is MNHEY, CDR2 SVGAGI, per germline.

The V gene is TRBV30, the J gene TRBJ1-2; D is ambiguous. CDR1 and CDR2 (germline): GTSNPN, SVGIG (reference sequence). The CDR3 consists of 12 residues. Trimming removed 1 base at V and 7 bases at J, with 10 bases between. CDR3 bases: TGTGCCTGGAGTGCCCGGACGAGTGGCTACACCTTC. Amino acid sequence: CAWSARTSGYTF.

The chain combines TRBV27 with TRBJ1-2; D is unresolved. V was cut by 7 bases and J by 3 bases, with 9 bases left in between. The CDR3 is made up of 12 amino acids. CDR1 MNHEY and CDR2 SMNVEV come from the germline V gene (reference sequence). The CDR3 coding sequence is TGTGCCAGCAAGGGCCAGGACTATGGCTACACCTTC. It codes for CASKGQDYGYTF.

The chain combines TRBV14 with TRBJ2-2, with 10 bases fitting TRBD2. CDR1 and CDR2 from the germline V gene are SGHDN and FVKESK. With 2 bases clipped from V and 6 bases from J, the junction kept 9 bases outside the gene matches. The CDR3 runs 17 residues. The CDR3: CASSQTIPSGSPGELFF. For the CDR3, the DNA is TGTGCCAGCAGCCAAACAATTCCTAGCGGGAGTCCCGGGGAGCTGTTTTTT.

This sequence joins TRBV9 and TRBJ1-1; 8 bases are shared with TRBD1. This CDR3 comprises 13 residues. V lost 5 bases and J lost 5; bases outside the gene matches: 5. CDR1 SGDLS and CDR2 YYNGEE come from the germline V gene. DNA of the CDR3: TGTGCCAGCAGTCGCAGGACAGGGACTGAAGCTTTCTTT. Its protein is CASSRRTGTEAFF.

This clone was detected a few times. The gene calls are TRBV27 and TRBJ1-3, with unresolved D. The CDR3 consists of 13 residues. With 5 bases removed from V and 4 bases from J, the gap between germline ends came to 9 bases. In germline, CDR1 is MNHEY, CDR2 SMNVEV (reference sequence). The CDR3 DNA sequence: TGTGCCAGCAGTAATAAAAACGGAAACACCATATATTTT. Protein product: CASSNKNGNTIYF.

A remark on this clone: Germline is not matched at one junction end, which may reflect a read error. The V and J genes are TRBV20-1 and TRBJ2-1; TRBD1 matches 7 bases. Germline CDR1 reads DFQATT; CDR2 reads SNEGSKA (reference sequence). The CDR3 contains 10 residues. CDR3 nucleotide sequence: TGCAGTGCTATCAGGGGGTTCCTGGTCTTC. As protein: CSAIRGFLVF.

The genes are TRBV10-3 and TRBJ2-7, with unresolved D. Germline loops: CDR1 ENHRY, CDR2 SYGVKD. This CDR3 spans 15 amino acids. Trimming took off 2 bases at V and 2 bases at J, with 13 bases between the two ends. The CDR3 region has the DNA TGTGCCATCAGTGAGGAATTGGCTGGGGCCTACGAGCAGTACTTC. It is translated as CAISEELAGAYEQYF.